This T cell receptor beta chain derives from a study of T cell responses to AZD1222 COVID-19 vaccine. Study conclusions and caveats: Donor demographics were predominantly white British with a female majority; clonal diversity may be underestimated. The study sampled repertoires only after the peak T cell response.

As regards this clone: Its antigen remains unknown.

Trimming stripped 2 bases from V and 6 bases from J, with 10 bases between. The CDR3 consists of 14 residues. Germline CDR1 reads SGHTA; CDR2 reads FQGNSA. The table came from immunoSEQ multiplex PCR; TCRdb's copy has only in-frame clones and leaves some out. The repertoire has approximately 120,000 clones, 88% of them found once; the top ten carry 9.5% to 15%. This specimen consisted of peripheral blood, obtained on day 0 of MenACWY control vaccination. This receptor was taken from an adult in good health. The chain employs TRBV7-2 and TRBJ2-2; D is possibly TRBD1 (6 bases). CDR3 coding DNA: TGTGCCAGCAGCTTACGAACAGGGCCCGGGGAGCTGTTTTTT. As protein: CASSLRTGPGELFF. The whole variable domain, filled in from reference TRBV7-2 and TRBJ2-2, reads GAGVSQSPSNKVTEKGKDVELRCDPISGHTALYWYRQSLGQGLEFLIYFQGNSAPDKSGLPSDRFSAERTGGSVSTLTIQRTQQEDSAVYLCASSLRTGPGELFFGEGSRLTVL.